Listed here is a single T cell receptor beta chain. The CDR3 has 14 amino acids. CDR1 SGHVS and CDR2 FQNEAQ come from the germline V gene. Amplification used 60 Vbeta primers and 13 Jbeta primers. The table came from immunoSEQ multiplex PCR; TCRdb's copy has only in-frame clones and leaves some out. The data show about 140,000 clones, over 75% seen once. The sample belongs to a study of cytomegalovirus exposure and HLA in healthy donors. The V and J genes are TRBV7-8 and TRBJ2-5; D unclear. The assigned J gene may be wrong: the sequence end matches TRBJ2-7 better. Sequencing was carried out using PBMCs. The origin of this receptor is a man aged 40-50 years in good health and CMV-seronegative. The chain's CDR3 is CASSLDRIYYEQYF. In DNA form, the CDR3 reads TGTGCCAGCAGCTTAGATCGCATTTACTACGAGCAGTACTTC.